The 26 T cell receptor beta chains below all came from one sample that was sequenced in a study of early T cells in non-severe SARS-CoV-2 infection. TCRdb fed the 5' RACE reads into MiXCR, producing one record per CDR3 protein. This table has about 77,000 distinct CDR3 sequences, over 4% appearing once. The sequencing used whole blood, collected at baseline. These receptors were obtained from an adult who was a healthcare worker with PCR-confirmed SARS-CoV-2 infection or an uninfected control (not recorded which).

This chain uses TRBV5-1 with TRBJ2-5, with D hard to call. The ends were cut back, 1 base at V and 5 bases at J, with 9 bases in the middle. The germline V gene encodes CDR1 SGHRS and CDR2 YFSETQ. CDR3 size: 13 residues. The CDR3: CASSLLLGETQYF. DNA for the CDR3: TGCGCCAGCAGCTTGTTACTTGGGGAGACCCAGTACTTC.

This clonotype was found many times. The DNA of the CDR3 is TGCAGTGCTGCACAACTGCGGGAGGGAGTCTACGAGCAGTACTTC. This gives the protein CSAAQLREGVYEQYF. The chain links TRBV20-1 to TRBJ2-7, with 9 bases lining up with TRBD2. The junction had 11 bases not matched to a gene; V was cut back by 5 bases and J by 3 bases. The CDR3 is 15 amino acids. The V gene's germline CDR1 is DFQATT and CDR2 SNEGSKA (reference sequence).

This clonotype came up many times. The gene calls are TRBV29-1 and TRBJ1-1; unclear D gene. Trimming cost V 4 bases and J 3 bases, with 3 bases left between them. Germline values: CDR1 SQVTM, CDR2 ANQGSEA. There are 10 residues in the CDR3. The CDR3 loop reads CSVGDTEAFF. DNA of the CDR3: TGCAGCGTTGGGGACACTGAAGCTTTCTTT.

This clonotype has more than one count but fewer than ten. The chain joins TRBV5-1 to TRBJ2-6; D remains ambiguous. Germline V gene sequence: CDR1 SGHRS, CDR2 YFSETQ. With 0 bases removed from V and 0 bases from J, the gap between germline ends came to 7 bases. CDR3 size: 16 residues. The CDR3 DNA sequence: TGCGCCAGCAGCTTGGAGGGTAACTCTGGGGCCAACGTCCTGACTTTC. Residues: CASSLEGNSGANVLTF.

This clonotype was recorded many times. The CDR3 coding sequence is TGCGCCAGCAGCTGGAACAACGAGCAGTACTTC. Protein product: CASSWNNEQYF. The genes are TRBV5-1 and TRBJ2-7, with no clear D. Germline-derived CDR1 and CDR2 are SGHRS and YFSETQ. V gave up 3 bases and J gave up 5 bases, with 6 bases separating them. The CDR3 is 11 amino acids. Full variable domain (missing parts from reference TRBV5-1 and TRBJ2-7): KAGVTQTPRYLIKTRGQQVTLSCSPISGHRSVSWYQQTPGQGLQFLFEYFSETQRNKGNFPGRFSGRQFSNSRSEMNVSTLELGDSALYLCASSWNNEQYFGPGTRLTVT.

The V gene is TRBV11-3, the J gene TRBJ2-1; no definite D call. The germline gives CDR1 SGHNT, CDR2 YENEEA. Trimming removed 5 bases at V and 4 bases at J, with 6 bases between. The length of the CDR3 is 12 residues. CDR3 amino acids: CASSTQYNEQFF. In DNA, the CDR3 is TGTGCCAGCAGCACTCAGTACAATGAGCAGTTCTTC. The full variable domain, its missing parts supplied by reference TRBV11-3 and TRBJ2-1, is EAGVVQSPRYKIIEKKQPVAFWCNPISGHNTLYWYLQNLGQGPELLIRYENEEAVDDSQLPKDRFSAERLKGVDSTLKIQPAELGDSAVYLCASSTQYNEQFFGPGTRLTVL.

In this sample, this clonotype turned up many times. The chain uses TRBV6-6 and TRBJ1-1; no reliable D call. V was cut by 2 bases and J by 0 bases, with 13 bases left in between. The CDR3 consists of 16 residues. Germline CDR1 MNHNY, CDR2 SVGAGI (reference sequence). As DNA, the CDR3 is TGTGCCAGCAGTTACCCGCCGGAGTACATGAACACTGAAGCTTTCTTT. It encodes CASSYPPEYMNTEAFF.

Comments on this clonotype: Just one base apart from a much larger clone, this may be a read error. The chain links TRBV5-1 to TRBJ1-5; D call uncertain. The CDR3 loop spans 14 amino acids. Germline V gene lookup returns CDR1 SGHRS and CDR2 YFSETQ. The CDR3: CAISAGSLNQPQHF. The CDR3 DNA sequence: TGCGCCATCAGCGCCGGGTCCCTAAATCAGCCCCAGCATTTT. The full variable domain, with the rest looked up from reference TRBV5-1 and TRBJ1-5, is KAGVTQTPRYLIKTRGQQVTLSCSPISGHRSVSWYQQTPGQGLQFLFEYFSETQRNKGNFPGRFSGRQFSNSRSEMNVSTLELGDSALYLCAISAGSLNQPQHFGDGTRLSIL.

The chain has TRBV4-1 and TRBJ1-4; D possibly corresponds to TRBD1 (6 bases). The CDR3 contains 14 residues. CDR1 is MGHRA, CDR2 YSYEKL, per germline. V was clipped by 1 base and J by 8 bases, with 11 bases between them. CDR3 sequence (DNA): TGCGCCAGCAGCCAAGCAGGGGTGCACGAAAAACTGTTTTTT. Its protein is CASSQAGVHEKLFF.

The genes are TRBV7-9 and TRBJ1-1; 7 bases map to TRBD1. Unmatched junction bases numbered 13, after V lost 8 bases and J lost 1 base. The length of the CDR3 is 16 residues. Germline V gene sequence: CDR1 SEHNR, CDR2 FQNEAQ (reference sequence). As DNA, the CDR3 is TGTGCCAGCTTGCGGGAGGGGGCGATTTCGAACACTGAAGCTTTCTTT. This sequence encodes CASLREGAISNTEAFF. Using reference TRBV7-9 and TRBJ1-1 for the parts outside the CDR3, the full variable domain is DTGVSQNPRHKITKRGQNVTFRCDPISEHNRLYWYRQTLGQGPEFLTYFQNEAQLEKSRLLSDRFSAERPKGSFSTLEIQRTEQGDSAMYLCASLREGAISNTEAFFGQGTRLTVV.

The chain has TRBV5-4 and TRBJ2-1; 9 bases are shared with TRBD2. The CDR3 extends over 12 amino acids. Trimming removed 4 bases from V and 8 bases from J; junction bases left unmatched: 1. Germline CDR1 is SGHNT and CDR2 is YYREEE (reference sequence). This chain's CDR3 is CASSRTSDEQFF. CDR3 bases: TGTGCCAGCAGCAGGACTAGCGATGAGCAGTTCTTC.

This clonotype has a count of ten or more. The DNA for the CDR3 is TGTGCCAGCAGTTTATGGCAGGCCCTAGCCAAAAACATTCAGTACTTC. This sequence encodes CASSLWQALAKNIQYF. The chain employs TRBV12-3 or TRBV12-4 and TRBJ2-4; no reliable D call. The CDR3 spans 16 residues. The V end lost 2 bases, the J end lost 0 bases, and 11 bases lay between the germline ends.

The sample holds many counts of this clonotype. This sequence joins TRBV5-1 and TRBJ1-1; no definite D call. Trimming cost V 5 bases and J 1 base, with 12 bases left between them. Germline CDR1 SGHRS, CDR2 YFSETQ. The CDR3 is made up of 14 amino acids. The CDR3 sequence: CASSPHTENTEAFF. The CDR3 DNA reads TGCGCCAGCAGTCCCCACACGGAGAACACTGAAGCTTTCTTT.

At least ten counts were recorded for this clonotype. The chain uses TRBV6-5 and TRBJ2-1, with TRBD2 matching over 7 bases. Germline V gene sequence: CDR1 MNHEY, CDR2 SVGAGI. The CDR3 is 16 residues long. J gave up 3 bases and V 0 bases, and 5 bases lay outside the gene matches. The CDR3: CASSYSGLVRYNEQFF. DNA of the CDR3: TGTGCCAGCAGTTACTCTGGACTAGTTCGCTACAATGAGCAGTTCTTC.

This clonotype was seen at least ten times. The chain employs TRBV6-6 and TRBJ1-2; 9 bases agree with TRBD1. The germline CDR1 and CDR2 sequences are MNHNY and SVGAGI (reference sequence). Trimming cost V 2 bases and J 7 bases; bases outside gene matches: 14. CDR3 length: 17 amino acids. Here the CDR3 DNA reads TGTGCCAGCAGTTACCCCGGACAGGGGTACCGGGGAGGTGGCTACACCTTC. This codes for CASSYPGQGYRGGGYTF.

This clonotype was seen many times. V and J are TRBV25-1 and TRBJ2-7, with 7 bases identical to TRBD2. Germline CDR1 MGHDK, CDR2 SYGVNS. This CDR3 contains 15 residues. V was pared by 2 bases and J by 3 bases, with 7 bases of the junction left unmatched. DNA of the CDR3: TGTGCCAGCAGTGAAAGAAGGGGAGGGATCTACGAGCAGTACTTC. It codes for CASSERRGGIYEQYF.

Remarks on this clonotype: One end of the junction varies from germline; a read error may be responsible. The gene calls are TRBV30 and TRBJ2-2, with D tentatively TRBD1 (5 bases). Germline V gene lookup returns CDR1 GTSNPN and CDR2 SVGIG (reference sequence). The CDR3 contains 13 residues. DNA for the CDR3: TGTGCCTGGAACTACAGGAACGCCGGGGAGCTGTTTTTT. Amino acids: CAWNYRNAGELFF. Drawing the rest from reference TRBV30 and TRBJ2-2, the complete variable domain is SQTIHQWPATLVQPVGSPLSLECTVEGTSNPNLYWYRQAAGRGLQLLFYSVGIGQISSEVPQNLSASRPQDRQFILSSKKLLLSDSGFYLCAWNYRNAGELFFGEGSRLTVL.

This clonotype was recorded at least ten times. V usage is TRBV6-6 and J usage is TRBJ1-1; 7 bases agree with TRBD1. The CDR3 loop spans 14 amino acids. Germline assignment: CDR1 MNHNY and CDR2 SVGAGI (reference sequence). Trimming took 4 bases from V and 6 from J; bases not matched to a gene: 8. The CDR3, as DNA: TGTGCCAGCAGTTTTGCCGGCAGGGGGTCTGAAGCTTTCTTT. It encodes CASSFAGRGSEAFF.

This clonotype was observed a handful of times. This chain links TRBV5-6 with TRBJ2-7; TRBD1 or TRBD2 may be the D gene (5 bases each). Germline V gives CDR1 SGHDT, CDR2 YYEEEE. V lost 1 base, J lost 3 bases, and 17 bases lay in between. The CDR3 contains 16 residues. The CDR3 here is CASSLSRLGEFYEQYF. DNA for the CDR3: TGTGCCAGCAGCTTGTCCCGATTGGGGGAATTCTACGAGCAGTACTTC.

This clonotype has more than one count but fewer than ten. This sequence joins TRBV21-1 and TRBJ2-5; the table names TRBD1, a call not compared with the DNA. TRBV21-1 is listed as a pseudogene. The CDR3 covers 15 residues. In nucleotides, the CDR3 is TGTGCCAGCAGCCCCCTTCTGGACCTCCAAGAGACCCAGTACTTC. Translation gives CASSPLLDLQETQYF.

This clonotype was detected ten times or more. The chain carries TRBV7-9 and TRBJ2-3; D remains unclear. The CDR3 runs to 11 residues. Germline V gene sequence: CDR1 SEHNR, CDR2 FQNEAQ (reference sequence). Trimming removed 3 bases at V and 2 bases at J, with 0 bases between. In DNA, the CDR3 is TGTGCCAGCAGCTTCACAGATACGCAGTATTTT. It codes for CASSFTDTQYF.

This clonotype was counted ten times or more. The chain is built from TRBV10-3 and TRBJ2-3; TRBD2 agrees at 12 bases. This CDR3 is built from 17 residues. The junction had 7 bases not matched to a gene; V was cut back by 4 bases and J by 2 bases. CDR1 ENHRY and CDR2 SYGVKD come from the germline V gene. The CDR3 nucleotides read TGTGCCATCAGTGGGGGACTAGCGGGCGGGACCACAGATACGCAGTATTTT. It encodes CAISGGLAGGTTDTQYF.

This clonotype was picked up a small number of times. The chain is built from TRBV14 and TRBJ2-2; the match to TRBD1 covers 7 bases. Per germline, CDR1 SGHDN and CDR2 FVKESK. This CDR3 has 17 amino acids. The junction had 12 bases not matched to a gene; V was cut back by 4 bases and J by 4 bases. The CDR3 is CASSRDTGDRGTGELFF. The CDR3 DNA is TGTGCCAGCAGCCGAGATACAGGGGACCGTGGCACCGGGGAGCTGTTTTTT.

This clonotype occurred many times. DNA for the CDR3: TGTGCCAGCGGAGGGACAGGGCCCTACGAGCAGTACTTC. Its protein is CASGGTGPYEQYF. The chain is built from TRBV18 and TRBJ2-7; 9 bases are a match to TRBD1. Germline CDR1 and CDR2: KGHSH and LQKENI. The CDR3 totals 13 residues. Unmatched junction bases numbered 4, after V lost 8 bases and J lost 2 bases.

This clonotype was observed many times. This chain uses TRBV7-9 with TRBJ2-2; tentatively, D is TRBD1 (6 bases). The germline V gene encodes CDR1 SEHNR and CDR2 FQNEAQ (reference sequence). The CDR3 contains 14 residues. V lost 5 bases and J 4 bases, leaving 11 bases between the germline ends. The CDR3 is CASSQGHITGELFF. The CDR3 region has the DNA TGTGCCAGCAGCCAGGGACATATCACCGGGGAGCTGTTTTTT.

This chain links TRBV25-1 with TRBJ2-5, with D possibly matching TRBD1 (6 bases). CDR1 is MGHDK, CDR2 SYGVNS, per germline. Trimming stripped 8 bases from V and 4 bases from J, with 17 bases between. CDR3 length: 14 amino acids. This CDR3 reads CASGPYRDGETQYF. CDR3 nucleotide sequence: TGTGCCAGCGGACCATACAGGGATGGAGAGACCCAGTACTTC.